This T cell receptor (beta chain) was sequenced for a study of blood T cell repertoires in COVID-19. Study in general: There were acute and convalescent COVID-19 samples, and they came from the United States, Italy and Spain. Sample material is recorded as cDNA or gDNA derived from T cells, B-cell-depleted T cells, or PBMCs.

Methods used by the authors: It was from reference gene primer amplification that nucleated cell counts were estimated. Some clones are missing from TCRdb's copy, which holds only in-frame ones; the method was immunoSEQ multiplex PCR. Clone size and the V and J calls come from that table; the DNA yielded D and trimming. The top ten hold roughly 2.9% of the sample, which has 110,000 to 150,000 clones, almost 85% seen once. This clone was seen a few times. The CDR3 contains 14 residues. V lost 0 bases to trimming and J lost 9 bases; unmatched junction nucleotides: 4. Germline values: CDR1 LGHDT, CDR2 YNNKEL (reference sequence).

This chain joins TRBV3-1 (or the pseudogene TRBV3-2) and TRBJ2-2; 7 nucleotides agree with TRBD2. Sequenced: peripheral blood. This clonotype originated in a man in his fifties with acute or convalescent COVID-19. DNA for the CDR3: TGTGCCAGCAGCCAAGATTGGGGGGGATGGGAGCTGTTTTTT. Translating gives CASSQDWGGWELFF.